What follows are 16 T cell receptor beta chains derived from one specimen sequenced in a study of Graves' ophthalmopathy and Graves' hyperthyroidism. RNA transcripts were the template, and TCR beta CDR3 regions were amplified from them. An opening RT-PCR round employed HTBI primers and preceded a second-round multiplex PCR. TCRdb recomputed calls from the multiplex PCR reads with MiXCR, one row per CDR3 protein. Of about 150,000 distinct CDR3 sequences in the sample, approximately 38% were seen once. Sequenced sample: peripheral blood. Every receptor here comes from a woman between 40 and 55 years old with Graves' ophthalmopathy.

The sample holds many counts of this clonotype. The V and J genes are TRBV7-2 and TRBJ2-7; possibly TRBD2 for D (5 bases). The V gene's germline CDR1 is SGHTA and CDR2 FQGNSA. CDR3 length equals 15 residues. Trimming removed 2 bases at V and 0 bases at J, with 11 bases between. The CDR3 loop reads CASSLTGSSSYEQYF. The CDR3 coding sequence is TGTGCCAGCAGCTTAACGGGATCGAGCTCCTACGAGCAGTACTTC.

V usage is TRBV7-8 and J usage is TRBJ1-2, with a tentative D call TRBD1 (5 bases). V lost 5 bases to trimming and J lost 8 bases, with 18 bases between them. From germline, CDR1 is SGHVS and CDR2 FQNEAQ. This CDR3 contains 14 residues. The CDR3 reads CASSKSRVGGGYTF. In DNA form, the CDR3 reads TGTGCCAGCAGCAAATCCCGAGTTGGGGGAGGCTACACCTTC.

This clonotype has a count of ten or more. J is TRBJ2-7 and V is TRBV6-2 or TRBV6-3, with 9 bases lining up with TRBD1. This CDR3 has 14 residues. V shed 6 bases, J shed 2 bases, and the junction held 5 bases outside the gene matches. Germline-derived CDR1 and CDR2 are MNHEY and SVGEGT. CDR3 in DNA: TGTGCCAGCAGGGCCGGGACAGGGCCCTACGAGCAGTACTTC. As protein: CASRAGTGPYEQYF.

This clonotype was observed many times. This chain links TRBV11-2 with TRBJ1-2; D is perhaps TRBD1 (6 bases). Germline CDR1 is SGHAT and CDR2 is FQNNGV. This CDR3 spans 15 amino acids. V was pared by 5 bases and J by 2 bases, with 15 bases between. CDR3 residues: CASSLSQGLNYGYTF. The CDR3 bases are TGTGCCAGCAGCCTATCACAGGGTTTAAACTATGGCTACACCTTC.

The chain recombines TRBV30 with TRBJ2-2, with 9 bases identical to TRBD2. Germline CDR1 and CDR2: GTSNPN and SVGIG (reference sequence). J was trimmed by 4 bases and V by 2 bases; bases with no gene match: 8. CDR3 size: 16 residues. CDR3 DNA: TGTGCCTGGAGTCCCAGGACTAGCGAGTTCACCGGGGAGCTGTTTTTT. It specifies CAWSPRTSEFTGELFF. Together with reference TRBV30 and TRBJ2-2, the CDR3 gives the full variable domain: SQTIHQWPATLVQPVGSPLSLECTVEGTSNPNLYWYRQAAGRGLQLLFYSVGIGQISSEVPQNLSASRPQDRQFILSSKKLLLSDSGFYLCAWSPRTSEFTGELFFGEGSRLTVL.

This clonotype came up a few times. This chain uses TRBV11-1 with TRBJ2-5, with 7 bases matching TRBD2. Germline CDR1 and CDR2: SGHAT and FQDESV (reference sequence). This CDR3 region has 14 residues. With V trimmed by 6 bases and J by 5 bases, 9 bases remained unmatched. The CDR3 DNA reads TGTGCCAGCAGTCCACCGGGACTATACGAGACCCAGTACTTC. It encodes CASSPPGLYETQYF.

This clonotype was seen repeatedly, ten times or more. The rearrangement links TRBV11-1 to TRBJ2-7, with D unresolved. This CDR3 has 13 amino acids. V was trimmed by 5 bases and J by 3 bases, leaving 11 bases between them. Germline V gene lookup returns CDR1 SGHAT and CDR2 FQDESV (reference sequence). CDR3 region: CASSPGRIYEQYF. The CDR3 coding sequence is TGTGCCAGCAGCCCAGGACGGATCTACGAGCAGTACTTC.

This clonotype was seen many times. The chain combines TRBV7-3 with TRBJ1-1; TRBD1 matches 9 bases. Germline lookup yields CDR1 SGHTA and CDR2 FQGTGA. The CDR3 contains 13 residues. V dropped 5 bases and J dropped 6; count of bases not matched to a gene: 4. CDR3 sequence (DNA): TGTGCCAGCAGCGCGGACAGGGGCCCTGAAGCTTTCTTT. Translated: CASSADRGPEAFF.

The sample holds many counts of this clonotype. One base away lies a much larger clone, so this may be a sequencing read error. As DNA, the CDR3 is TGTGCCAGCAATTTGGCCGAGAACACTGAAGCTTTCTTT. Translating it yields CASNLAENTEAFF. The rearrangement uses TRBV12-3 or TRBV12-4 and TRBJ1-1, with D unclear. The germline V and J ends were trimmed by 7 bases and 1 base, with 10 bases remaining between them. CDR3 length: 13 residues.

This clonotype was seen repeatedly, ten times or more. J is TRBJ2-5 and V is TRBV6-1; D uncertain. The length of the CDR3 is 16 residues. CDR1 and CDR2 (germline): MNHNS, SASEGT. V lost 2 bases, J lost 4 bases, and 17 bases lay in between. DNA of the CDR3: TGTGCCAGCAGTGAAACCCAAGGGCTCGGAGCAGAGACCCAGTACTTC. Residues: CASSETQGLGAETQYF.

The chain couples TRBV24-1 to TRBJ2-2, with a weak D call TRBD1 (5 bases). The CDR3 runs to 14 residues. Trimming cost V 1 base and J 3 bases, with 5 bases left between them. From germline, CDR1 is KGHDR and CDR2 SFDVKD. The CDR3 DNA reads as TGTGCCACCAGTGATTTCAGGGACACCGGGGAGCTGTTTTTT. It codes for CATSDFRDTGELFF.

This clonotype has a count of ten or more. The chain uses TRBV12-3 or TRBV12-4 and TRBJ2-7; 7 bases map to TRBD1. The CDR3 consists of 15 residues. V shed 6 bases, J shed 0 bases, and the junction held 8 bases outside the gene matches. The CDR3 DNA reads as TGTGCCAGCAGCCCCGGGACAGAGCTCTCCTACGAGCAGTACTTC. Encoded protein: CASSPGTELSYEQYF.

This clonotype was seen ten or more times. This chain links TRBV27 with TRBJ2-7; 8 bases are a match to TRBD1. Germline assignment: CDR1 MNHEY and CDR2 SMNVEV (reference sequence). V shed 7 bases and J 6 bases; nucleotides not matched to a gene: 11. The CDR3 sequence is 14 residues long. The CDR3 bases are TGTGCCAGCACCCCGAGGACAGGGTTTAGCGAGCAGTACTTC. This gives the protein CASTPRTGFSEQYF.

This clonotype was picked up many times. One end of the junction varies from germline; a read error may be responsible. J is TRBJ1-3 and V is TRBV11-3; D possibly corresponds to TRBD1 (5 bases). Looked up from germline, CDR1 is SGHNT and CDR2 is YENEEA. The CDR3 sequence is 14 residues long. The CDR3 spells CASSLGVPGNTIYF. CDR3 nucleotide sequence: TGTGCCAGCAGTTTAGGGGTGCCTGGAAACACCATATATTTT. The complete variable domain, with remaining parts taken from reference TRBV11-3 and TRBJ1-3, reads EAGVVQSPRYKIIEKKQPVAFWCNPISGHNTLYWYLQNLGQGPELLIRYENEEAVDDSQLPKDRFSAERLKGVDSTLKIQPAELGDSAVYLCASSLGVPGNTIYFGEGSWLTVV.

This clonotype was seen at least ten times. The CDR3 sequence: CASSSPYNSPLHF. As DNA, the CDR3 is TGTGCCAGCAGCTCCCCGTATAATTCACCCCTCCACTTT. The chain uses TRBV7-2 and TRBJ1-6; D is uncertain. The CDR3 is 13 amino acids. CDR1 and CDR2 (germline): SGHTA, FQGNSA. Deletions cut 4 bases from V and 4 bases from J, with 5 bases between.

This clonotype was detected many times. This chain connects TRBV3-1 to TRBJ2-4; D gene unclear. V was shortened by 0 bases and J by 8 bases, with 2 bases between the two germline ends. The CDR3 is 11 amino acids. Germline CDR1 is LGHDT and CDR2 is YNNKEL (reference sequence). The CDR3 region has the DNA TGTGCCAGCAGCCAAGAGGACATTCAGTACTTC. Encoded protein: CASSQEDIQYF.